This T cell receptor (beta chain) was recorded in a study of control samples from healthy donors and cancer patients. Profiling relied on immunoSEQ multiplex PCR, and the TCRdb table lists in-frame clones only, not all of them. There are fewer than 40,000 clones in the sample; approximately 95% occur only once, and approximately 6.6% lies in the top ten. The CDR3 has 13 residues. Germline V gives CDR1 MGHRA, CDR2 YSYEKL. A note on this clone: At one end, the junction sequence differs from germline, possibly due to a read error.

The rearrangement uses TRBV4-1 and TRBJ2-4; 7 bases map to TRBD1. The clonotype originates from a man aged 55 to 70 in good health. Sequenced input: blood. The CDR3 region is CASSRVPGTEKHF. DNA for the CDR3: TGCGCCAGCAGCCGAGTCCCCGGGACAGAAAAGCACTTC.